A selection of T cell receptor beta chains follows, all from one sample in a study of CD8+ T cells in alopecia areata. Clones were sequenced by immunoSEQ multiplex PCR, and TCRdb holds only the in-frame ones, with some missing. The data contain 130,000 to 150,000 clones, around 50% of them singletons. Sequenced sample: CD4+ T cells sorted from blood. These receptors were collected from a human donor with alopecia areata. CDR3s include the opening cysteine and the closing phenylalanine or tryptophan.

v_call cdr3_aa
TRBV5-1 CASSPDSYGYTF
TRBV9 CASSVGQEGRGKVYEQYF
TRBV5-1 CASAGWVKDNEQFF
TRBV4-1 CASSYTGLSNQPQHF
TRBV29-1 CSVADRVNTEAFF
TRBV15 CATSRGQGGIQYF
TRBV29-1 CSVAPLRNTEAFF
TRBV28 CASSLEPQHF
TRBV10-1 CASTGTSYEQYF
TRBV2 CASSEGGEQYF
TRBV14 CASSQGTTTAQYF
TRBV28 CASRAIRGGTNVLTF
TRBV29-1 CSIHQLAGVTDTQYF
TRBV30 CASDRAYGYTF
TRBV30 CAWSVLGQGNIIYF
TRBV5-1 CASSPRAGGATDTQYF
TRBV29-1 CSVVDSHWGQFF
TRBV29-1 CSVVIRRTPYNEQFF
TRBV11-1 CASSFRISYNEQFF
TRBV13 CASTTRGAGGYGYTF
TRBV25-1 CASREAVWVHEQYF
TRBV7-6 CASSLGRDRSTDTQYF
TRBV29-1 CSVEGQGGRRHF
TRBV29-1 CSVGREGLEQFF
TRBV29-1 CSAGVSHEQFF
TRBV29-1 CSVLKATGMDGELFF
TRBV5-1 CASSFGLTTDTQYF
TRBV2 CASRVQAYEQYF
TRBV29-1 CSVESPPTSGRAQGNAKNIQYF
TRBV7-2 CASSLTKGGYTF
TRBV6-1 CASSEGSGRPYEQYF
TRBV9 CASSVARTGELVETQYF
TRBV15 CATSRGTTGNYGYTF
TRBV6-1 CASSEVVRENGAQYF
TRBV6-5 CASSYSGLAAEQYF
TRBV7-8 CASSFLGLETQYF
TRBV4-2 CASSRQQDYEQYF
TRBV19 CASSIVRSVPEAFF
TRBV5-1 CASSLSAYEQYF
TRBV11-3 CASSGPGSTQYF
TRBV7-9 CASSYLARVGETQYF
TRBV27 CARGYEQYF
TRBV28 CASSFLFAGGPGEQYF
TRBV28 CASRYSGQGNTEAFF